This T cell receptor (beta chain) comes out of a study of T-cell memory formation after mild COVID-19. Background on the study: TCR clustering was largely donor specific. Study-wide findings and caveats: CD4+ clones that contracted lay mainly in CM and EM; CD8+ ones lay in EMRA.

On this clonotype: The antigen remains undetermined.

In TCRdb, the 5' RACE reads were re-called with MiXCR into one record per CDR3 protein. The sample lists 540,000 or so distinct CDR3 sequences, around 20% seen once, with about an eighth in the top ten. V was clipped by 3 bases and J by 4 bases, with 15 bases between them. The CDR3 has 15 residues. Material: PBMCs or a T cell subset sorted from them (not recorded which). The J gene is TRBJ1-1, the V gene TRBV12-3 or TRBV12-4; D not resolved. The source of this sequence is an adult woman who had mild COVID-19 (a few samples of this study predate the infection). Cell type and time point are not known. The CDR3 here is CASSLFGPVGTEAFF. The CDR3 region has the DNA TGTGCCAGCAGTTTGTTTGGACCTGTGGGCACTGAAGCTTTCTTT.